The T cell receptor beta chain under discussion was sequenced for a study of vaccination and CD4 T cells after COVID-19. Points on this clonotype: Its antigen is unidentified.

Cultured CD4+ T cell DNA underwent sequencing with the Oncomine TCR Beta short-read assay. MiXCR was run by TCRdb on the PCR reads, yielding one entry per CDR3 protein. The profile shows approximately 21,000 distinct CDR3 sequences, 45% to 50% of them singletons. J lost 7 bases, V lost 5 bases, and 12 bases had no gene match. Germline CDR1 and CDR2: SGHTA and FQGNSA. CDR3 size: 15 residues. Treatment here: roughly ten-day PBMC culture with coronavirus spike peptide pools or control peptides (ViraFEST assay). The source material was cultured CD4+ T cells from blood. This sequence was found in a human donor with COVID-19. The rearrangement uses TRBV7-2 and TRBJ1-2, with 8 bases lining up with TRBD1. Written as DNA, the CDR3 is TGTGCCAGCAGCCGCGGCGGACAGGGCTTGGGTGGCTACACCTTC. It specifies CASSRGGQGLGGYTF.